The text below deals with one TCR beta chain. The antigen is not known. The entry originates in a study of OX40 agonist ivuxolimab in advanced cancers. Background on the study: Intravenous ivuxolimab was administered to patients every 2 weeks at 0.01 to 10 mg/kg. Participants averaged 60 years of age (range roughly 23 to 85) and were roughly 80% male. General study findings and limits: Expanded clones tended on average to be more numerous among CD8+ T cells than CD4+.

The method was immunoSEQ multiplex PCR; TCRdb's version includes in-frame clones alone and lacks a portion of them. The sample lists 90,000 to 95,000 clones; approximately 89% were seen once. The receptor was derived from an adult with an advanced solid tumor such as melanoma, head and neck, liver or kidney cancer. This specimen consisted of CD4+ or CD8+ T cells sorted from blood, obtained in a trial of the OX40 agonist ivuxolimab.

CDR3 in amino acids: CASRWTGSANYGYTF. The CDR3 bases are TGTGCCAGCAGGTGGACAGGGTCTGCTAACTATGGCTACACCTTC. J is TRBJ1-2 and V is TRBV28, with 8 bases lining up with TRBD1. Germline V gene data show CDR1 as MDHEN and CDR2 as SYDVKM. The CDR3 sequence is 15 residues long. Losses at the gene ends were 6 bases for V and 0 bases for J; bases not matched to a gene: 6.